These 4 T cell receptor beta chains were sequenced from one sample in a study of shared clonotypes between healthy human individuals. The protocol was immunoSEQ multiplex PCR, while the TCRdb copy is restricted to in-frame clones and leaves out a portion. The sample lists under 1,100,000 clones; about 77% were seen once. The sequencing sample was made of memory CD4+ T cells sorted from blood. This sample's subset: CD45RA-negative fraction. The receptors here all came from a man aged 18-30 years in good health.

This rearrangement joins TRBV9 to TRBJ2-2; D is possibly TRBD2 (6 bases). CDR1 is SGDLS, CDR2 YYNGEE, per germline. Trimming cost V 0 bases and J 0 bases, with 12 bases left between them. CDR3 size: 17 residues. In DNA, the CDR3 is TGTGCCAGCAGCGTAGAGTGGGGCGGGACGAACACCGGGGAGCTGTTTTTT. It encodes CASSVEWGGTNTGELFF. The full variable domain, its missing parts supplied by reference TRBV9 and TRBJ2-2, is DSGVTQTPKHLITATGQRVTLRCSPRSGDLSVYWYQQSLDQGLQFLIQYYNGEERAKGNILERFSAQQFPDLHSELNLSSLELGDSALYFCASSVEWGGTNTGELFFGEGSRLTVL.

This chain joins TRBV30 and TRBJ2-1; 11 bases match TRBD2. The V gene's germline CDR1 is GTSNPN and CDR2 SVGIG (reference sequence). The CDR3 runs 15 residues. The trim removed 0 bases at V and 5 bases at J, leaving 3 bases unmatched. CDR3 nucleotides: TGTGCCTGGAGTGTACTAGCGGGAGCGCACAATGAGCAGTTCTTC. This sequence encodes CAWSVLAGAHNEQFF.

In this sample, this clone turned up once. V is TRBV4-1 and J is TRBJ1-5, with D perhaps TRBD1 (5 bases). Germline V lookup: CDR1 MGHRA, CDR2 YSYEKL. With 4 bases removed from V and 6 bases from J, the gap between germline ends came to 19 bases. The CDR3 has 16 amino acids. CDR3 nucleotide sequence: TGCGCCAGCAGCCTGGGGCAGGGAGGAATCGGTCAGCCCCAGCATTTT. This sequence encodes CASSLGQGGIGQPQHF.

This clone has a count of ten or more. The chain couples TRBV7-2 to TRBJ2-6; no reliable D call. The germline V gene has CDR1 SGHTA and CDR2 FQGNSA. The CDR3 totals 16 residues. Trimming took 5 bases from V and 4 from J, leaving 15 bases between them. The CDR3 nucleotides are TGTGCCAGCAGCCCCAGACGGCCCGGCGGGGCCAACGTCCTGACTTTC. It encodes CASSPRRPGGANVLTF.